The 11 T cell receptor beta chains given below trace back to one sample, sequenced in a study of blood T cell repertoires in COVID-19. The data were produced by immunoSEQ multiplex PCR, yet TCRdb's version contains in-frame clones alone and is incomplete. The sample holds 150,000 or so clones, more than 80% seen once. The sequenced sample was peripheral blood. The receptors here all came from a man aged 18 to 30 with COVID-19, enrolled during active disease.

J is TRBJ2-7 and V is TRBV27, with 8 nucleotides matching TRBD2. Germline V gene data show CDR1 as MNHEY and CDR2 as SMNVEV (reference sequence). V lost 6 bases and J lost 3; bases outside the gene matches: 7. The CDR3 totals 14 residues. CDR3 protein: CASSPGLAGYEQYF. As DNA, the CDR3 is TGTGCCAGCAGCCCAGGACTAGCAGGCTACGAGCAGTACTTC.

The chain combines TRBV29-1 with TRBJ2-7; perhaps TRBD1 as D (5 bases). In germline, CDR1 is SQVTM, CDR2 ANQGSEA. The CDR3 is 14 amino acids. Trimming stripped 2 bases from V and 2 bases from J, with 13 bases between. The CDR3 spells CSVELDTETYEQYF. The CDR3 DNA is TGCAGCGTTGAATTGGACACGGAGACCTACGAGCAGTACTTC.

The chain employs TRBV6-5 and TRBJ2-7; 8 bases fit TRBD2. Unmatched junction bases numbered 5, after V lost 4 bases and J lost 0 bases. Germline CDR1 and CDR2: MNHEY and SVGAGI. CDR3 length: 15 residues. The chain's CDR3 is CASSSSGRLSYEQYF. The CDR3 coding sequence is TGTGCCAGCAGTTCCAGCGGGAGACTCTCCTACGAGCAGTACTTC.

This clone was picked up a small number of times. CDR3 coding DNA: TGTGCCAGCAGCTTGGGGGGACTAGCGGGAGCTCATGAGCAGTTCTTC. It is translated as CASSLGGLAGAHEQFF. The chain carries TRBV7-2 and TRBJ2-1; 14 bases are a match to TRBD2. The germline CDR1 and CDR2 sequences are SGHTA and FQGNSA. The CDR3 is 16 amino acids. J gave up 8 bases and V 3 bases, and 6 bases lay outside the gene matches. The full variable domain, rest sourced from reference TRBV7-2 and TRBJ2-1, is GAGVSQSPSNKVTEKGKDVELRCDPISGHTALYWYRQSLGQGLEFLIYFQGNSAPDKSGLPSDRFSAERTGGSVSTLTIQRTQQEDSAVYLCASSLGGLAGAHEQFFGPGTRLTVL.

In DNA, the CDR3 is TGTGCCAGCAGCGTTTCTAGCGGACGGCAAGAGACCCAGTACTTC. Its translation is CASSVSSGRQETQYF. This chain connects TRBV9 to TRBJ2-5; 7 bases fit TRBD2. Germline V gives CDR1 SGDLS, CDR2 YYNGEE. After removal of 2 bases from V and 2 bases from J, the junction contained 6 bases not matched to a gene. The CDR3 sequence is 15 residues long.

The chain employs TRBV5-6 and TRBJ1-5; tentatively, D is TRBD1 (5 bases). Germline lookup yields CDR1 SGHDT and CDR2 YYEEEE. There are 12 residues in the CDR3. V shed 3 bases and J shed 7 bases, with 8 bases lying between them. The CDR3 spells CASSSGRQPQHF. The CDR3 DNA follows: TGTGCCAGCAGCTCAGGGCGCCAGCCCCAGCATTTT.

A note on this clone: This specimen includes other DNA sequences encoding the same CDR3. This sequence joins TRBV9 and TRBJ2-7, with TRBD2 as a possible D gene (5 bases). Germline V CDR1 and CDR2: SGDLS, YYNGEE. This CDR3 has 14 residues. V was clipped by 0 bases and J by 2 bases, with 9 bases between them. The CDR3 region has the DNA TGTGCCAGCAGCGTAGGAGGGTCGCCCTACGAGCAGTACTTC. Translating it yields CASSVGGSPYEQYF.

The V gene is TRBV3-1 (or the pseudogene TRBV3-2), the J gene TRBJ1-4; D ambiguous. The CDR3 covers 22 residues. V lost 1 base and J 0 bases, leaving 27 bases between the germline ends. Germline V gives CDR1 LGHDT, CDR2 YNNKEL (reference sequence). The DNA of the CDR3 is TGTGCCAGCAGCCAAGTCCCTGCGGAGGCCCGGGCGGGCACCGCAACTAATGAAAAACTGTTTTTT. The encoded protein is CASSQVPAEARAGTATNEKLFF.

The gene calls are TRBV3-1 (or the pseudogene TRBV3-2) and TRBJ2-2; 8 positions agree with TRBD1. There are 17 residues in the CDR3. Germline values: CDR1 LGHDT, CDR2 YNNKEL (reference sequence). The junction had 7 bases not matched to a gene; V was cut back by 1 base and J by 3 bases. This CDR3 is CASSQVLGTGHTGELFF. CDR3 nucleotide sequence: TGTGCCAGCAGCCAAGTCCTGGGGACAGGACACACCGGGGAGCTGTTTTTT.

This chain uses TRBV10-3 with TRBJ2-7, with 7 positions matching TRBD1. Germline CDR1 and CDR2: ENHRY and SYGVKD. The CDR3 totals 15 residues. Trimming took 2 bases from V and 2 from J; bases not matched to a gene: 6. In DNA form, the CDR3 reads TGTGCCATCAGTGAGGCCGGGACAGAGGCCTACGAGCAGTACTTC. This sequence encodes CAISEAGTEAYEQYF.

The chain is built from TRBV29-1 and TRBJ2-2; TRBD2 matches 15 bases. This CDR3 is 23 amino acids long. The germline gives CDR1 SQVTM, CDR2 ANQGSEA. V trimming: 8 bases; J trimming: 0 bases; junction bases outside the gene matches: 25. This CDR3 is CSSRTSPLLRGLAGGSNTGELFF. The CDR3 region has the DNA TGCAGCTCTAGAACTTCCCCCCTACTCCGGGGACTAGCGGGAGGATCGAACACCGGGGAGCTGTTTTTT.